This paragraph reports one T cell receptor (beta chain). Per the original data handling: By means of reference gene primer amplification, nucleated cell counts were estimated. The data were produced by immunoSEQ multiplex PCR, yet TCRdb's version contains in-frame clones alone and is incomplete. The DNA was the basis for D and trimming; V, J and clone size are from that table. The sample contains fewer than 350,000 clones, approximately 81% of which appear only once. This entry comes from a study of blood T cell repertoires in COVID-19. Study-level background: Specimens from acute and convalescent COVID-19 originated in the United States, Italy and Spain.

The CDR3 consists of 15 residues. CDR1 is MNHEY, CDR2 SMNVEV, per germline (reference sequence). Trimming removed 3 bases from V and 6 bases from J; junction bases left unmatched: 7. Individuals aged about 18 to 90 years were recruited from roughly 23 US areas. Before being deemed recovered, Cohort 3 donors had two negative PCRs, clearance, or symptom resolution. This TCR came from a woman in her forties or fifties who had recovered from COVID-19. Specimen: PBMCs or T cells enriched from blood (not recorded which). The chain has TRBV27 and TRBJ1-5; TRBD1 agrees at 8 bases. The CDR3 loop is CASSFSITGGQPQHF. CDR3 in DNA: TGTGCCAGCAGTTTTTCTATCACAGGGGGTCAGCCCCAGCATTTT.